This is a list of T cell receptor beta chains from one sample in a study of cytomegalovirus exposure and HLA in healthy donors. Profiling relied on immunoSEQ multiplex PCR, and the TCRdb table lists in-frame clones only, not all of them. The sample lists roughly 56,000 clones, about 92% occurring once. Source material: PBMCs. The receptors were gathered from a man between 18 and 29 years old in good health and CMV-seronegative. The CDR3 runs from the conserved cysteine through the conserved F or W.

V gene	J gene	CDR3 protein
TRBV1	TRBJ2-1	CTSSVRGPSGSTYNEQFF
TRBV28	TRBJ2-1	CASGGHEQFF
TRBV2	TRBJ1-3	CASIEGPGNTIYF
TRBV11-1	TRBJ2-3	CASSLGLAEYTDTQYF
TRBV28	TRBJ2-1	CASSSAGQAHNEQFF
TRBV9	TRBJ1-2	CASSAGQGADGYTF
TRBV10-1	TRBJ2-3	CASLPGWEEDTDTQYF
TRBV4-1	TRBJ2-3	CASSQEGGKGTDTQYF
TRBV5-8	TRBJ2-6	CASSLPRGSGANVLTF
TRBV9	TRBJ2-1	CAGSSGDSYNEQFF
TRBV4-2	TRBJ2-1	CASSQDGRGDEQFF
TRBV5-6	TRBJ2-5	CASSLAVKETQYF
TRBV2	TRBJ2-7	CASKSDRGPREQYF
TRBV6-4	TRBJ2-2	CASSEASGPTGELFF
TRBV9	TRBJ1-2	CASSVGGVGYTF
TRBV18	TRBJ1-4	CASSPPGTGGAGSEKLFF
TRBV11-2	TRBJ2-7	CASSLEVGRFYEQYF
TRBV6-5	TRBJ2-2	CASTWTTNTGELFF
TRBV5-4	TRBJ2-3	CASTGNSDTQYF
TRBV11-3	TRBJ2-7	CASSLGSVYEQYF
TRBV6-4	TRBJ2-5	CATKPLQRRRETQYF
TRBV4-2	TRBJ2-1	CASSQNREQFF
TRBV7-2	TRBJ2-7	CASSLDLAAVYEQYF
TRBV21-1	TRBJ1-1	CASSLRAGQGMNTEAFF
TRBV9	TRBJ2-1	CASSVASYDEQFF
TRBV6-5	TRBJ2-4	CASSRFRTGGNIQYF
TRBV5-1	TRBJ2-1	CASSLNRDEQFF
TRBV6-4	TRBJ2-1	CASSSGTSGSYEQFF
TRBV4-3	TRBJ1-4	CASGWRTNEKLFF
TRBV27	TRBJ1-5	CASRAGAGPLEPQHF
TRBV11-1	TRBJ2-1	CASSPGLAGQLNEQFF
TRBV6-6	TRBJ1-3	CASSYGQDSGNTIYF
TRBV7-9	TRBJ2-7	CASSLADRTYEQYF
TRBV5-5	TRBJ2-1	CASSSDSSSYNEQFF
TRBV29-1	TRBJ2-1	CSVDKSSYNEQFF
TRBV6-6	TRBJ1-1	CASNKGGAAEAFF
TRBV7-2	TRBJ2-7	CASSLASLSSYEQYF
TRBV10-2	TRBJ1-5	CASSGGPQRPQHF
TRBV11-3	TRBJ2-1	CASSLDPRTSKFF
TRBV6-5	TRBJ1-2	CASSRPTGPYGYTF
TRBV7-9	TRBJ1-1	CASSRQGQQNTEAFF
TRBV19	TRBJ1-2	CASGETGGFGYTF
TRBV14	TRBJ2-1	CASSQASGSYNEQFF
TRBV28	TRBJ1-1	CASSFGGLEAFF
TRBV21-1	TRBJ2-7	CASSIRQGKSSYEQYF
TRBV28	TRBJ1-1	CASSPQGVIESTEAFF
TRBV19	TRBJ1-2	CASSVIGLRFYGYTF
TRBV13	TRBJ2-3	CASSPGDTQYF
TRBV7-2	TRBJ2-7	CASSLELVSYEQYF
TRBV9	TRBJ2-1	CASSVAGTGYENEQFF
TRBV9	TRBJ2-3	CASSEGLNTDTQYF
TRBV29-1	TRBJ2-5	CSVEGTGGYQETQYF
TRBV2	TRBJ2-1	CASRGTRGSTGEQFF
TRBV4-1	TRBJ2-4	CASSHPTGGVDIQYF
TRBV11-3	TRBJ2-3	CASSLGTGVLDTQYF
TRBV2	TRBJ1-4	CASSEATTGRYEKLFF
TRBV9	TRBJ1-2	CASSVDRANYGYTF